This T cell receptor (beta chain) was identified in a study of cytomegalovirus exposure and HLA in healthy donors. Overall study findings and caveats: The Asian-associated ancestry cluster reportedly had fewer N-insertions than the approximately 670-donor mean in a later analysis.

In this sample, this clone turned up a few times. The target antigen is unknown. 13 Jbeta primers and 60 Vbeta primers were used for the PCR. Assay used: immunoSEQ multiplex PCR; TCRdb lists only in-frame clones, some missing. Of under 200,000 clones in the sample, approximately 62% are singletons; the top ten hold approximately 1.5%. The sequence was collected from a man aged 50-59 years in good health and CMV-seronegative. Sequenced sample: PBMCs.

Here the CDR3 reads CASSPKERGVTGELFF. CDR3 sequence (DNA): TGTGCCAGCAGCCCTAAGGAGCGGGGGGTCACCGGGGAGCTGTTTTTT. This chain links TRBV7-9 with TRBJ2-2; 9 bases agree with TRBD2. The CDR3 sequence is 16 residues long. Looked up from germline, CDR1 is SEHNR and CDR2 is FQNEAQ (reference sequence). V was pared by 5 bases and J by 4 bases, with 8 bases of the junction left unmatched. Complete variable domain (other parts from reference TRBV7-9 and TRBJ2-2): DTGVSQNPRHKITKRGQNVTFRCDPISEHNRLYWYRQTLGQGPEFLTYFQNEAQLEKSRLLSDRFSAERPKGSFSTLEIQRTEQGDSAMYLCASSPKERGVTGELFFGEGSRLTVL.